The clone carrying this T cell receptor beta chain has a handful of counts. This sample stems from a study of technical replicates of blood from a few donors. The CDR3 consists of 12 residues. Germline V gene lookup returns CDR1 LNHDA and CDR2 SQIVND (reference sequence). The trim removed 6 bases at V and 6 bases at J, leaving 2 bases unmatched. Repertoires were generated with immunoSEQ multiplex PCR, while TCRdb's copy carries only in-frame clones and drops some. This repertoire shows some 70,000 clones, about 90% found once; its top ten account for roughly 0.4%. This receptor was taken from a human donor in good health. Sample: T cells isolated from PBMCs. The chain carries TRBV19 and TRBJ1-1, with 9 bases aligning to TRBD1. The CDR3 DNA reads as TGTGCCAGTAGGGACAGGGGACCTGAAGCTTTCTTT. Translating it yields CASRDRGPEAFF.